This T cell receptor beta chain is from a study of cytomegalovirus exposure and HLA in healthy donors. This clone appeared a few times. The PCR ran on 60 Vbeta and 13 Jbeta primers. The method was immunoSEQ multiplex PCR; TCRdb's version includes in-frame clones alone and lacks a portion of them. The sample holds around 74,000 clones, 79% seen once. There are 14 residues in the CDR3. Germline loops: CDR1 SGHRS, CDR2 YFSETQ. V lost 1 base to trimming and J lost 10 bases; unmatched junction nucleotides: 9. J is TRBJ2-3 and V is TRBV5-1; 7 bases fit TRBD2. This clonotype was obtained from a man aged 25 to 40 in good health and CMV-seronegative. Sequencing was carried out using PBMCs. This chain's CDR3 is CASSLSTGGSPQYF. CDR3 in DNA: TGCGCCAGCAGCTTGAGTACGGGGGGATCTCCGCAGTATTTT.